A selection of T cell receptor beta chains follows, all from one sample in a study of T cell responses to AZD1222 COVID-19 vaccine. TCRdb keeps only in-frame clones here, not all; method: immunoSEQ multiplex PCR. The repertoire has 100,000 to 150,000 clones, about nine tenths of them found once; the top ten carry approximately 20%. The starting material was peripheral blood, obtained on day 0 of AZD1222 vaccination. The origin of the receptors is an adult in good health. The CDR3 runs from the conserved cysteine through the conserved F or W. D genes are given only for firm matches. Clone sizes are given selectively: once, few, many, or a class where the clone is expanded.

V,D,J,size,CDR3,DNA
TRBV10-2,-,TRBJ2-7,-,CASSELSEQYF,TGCGCCAGCAGTGAGTTGTCCGAGCAGTACTTC
TRBV7-2,TRBD1,TRBJ2-4,once,CASSSGQGVWDIQYF,TGTGCCAGCAGCTCGGGACAGGGGGTCTGGGACATTCAGTACTTC
TRBV28,-,TRBJ1-2,-,CASSLGTNYGYTF,TGTGCCAGCAGTTTGGGAACTAACTATGGCTACACCTTC
TRBV5-1,-,TRBJ1-3,-,CASSSSYSSGNTIYF,TGCGCCAGCAGCTCATCCTACAGCTCTGGAAACACCATATATTTT
TRBV5-1,TRBD1,TRBJ1-2,-,CASSTGTGNYGYTF,TGCGCCAGCAGCACCGGGACAGGGAACTATGGCTACACCTTC
TRBV7-8,-,TRBJ1-5,-,CASSSEALRGGQPQHF,TGTGCCAGCAGCTCAGAAGCCCTAAGGGGAGGGCAGCCCCAGCATTTT
TRBV9,-,TRBJ2-1,-,CASSVARAAEQFF,TGTGCCAGCAGCGTAGCTCGGGCGGCGGAGCAGTTCTTC
TRBV28,TRBD1,TRBJ1-6,-,CASSLPGQGYPPLHF,TGTGCCAGCAGCCTCCCGGGACAGGGGTATCCACCCCTCCACTTT
TRBV27,TRBD1,TRBJ1-2,-,CASSRGNYGYTF,TGTGCCAGCAGCAGGGGGAACTATGGCTACACCTTC
TRBV5-1,-,TRBJ1-1,few,CASSLSAARTEAFF,TGCGCCAGCAGCTTGTCCGCGGCGCGGACTGAAGCTTTCTTT